The T cell receptor (beta chain) described here comes from a study of T cell clonality in common variable immunodeficiency (dated by TCRdb to about 2015). Equivalent amounts of genomic DNA from CVID and control samples were used as sequencing input. For every sample, a 60 bp segment covering the rearranged TCRbeta CDR3 region was amplified and then sequenced. The immunoSEQ assay, a bias-corrected multiplex PCR combined with high-throughput sequencing, was used to amplify TCRbeta. On the authors' methods: Every unique nucleotide sequence counted as a clone and was annotated with V, D and J genes, copy number and frequency. Sequences were labeled productive if in frame, and non-productive if out of frame or containing stop codons. Clonality was calculated from Shannon's entropy as previously described. The predicted amino acid sequences of productive clones were used to derive mean CDR3 Kyte-Doolittle hydropathy. The R hclust function was used to hierarchically cluster scaled V gene usage with Manhattan distance and complete linkage. Sharing of clones by CDR3 amino acid sequence was evaluated by resampling 12 repertoires per group over 100 rounds. Repertoires were searched for 70 published EBV-specific and a few hundred published CMV-specific TCRbeta sequences. After two CVID samples that produced fewer than 10,000 sequences were dropped from the analysis, some 40 CVID repertoires remained. In its TCRdb copy, this immuneACCESS table keeps in-frame sequences only and misses some clones. Where compared with another copy, unresolved V genes explain less than half of these, and the others have no known cause. V and J calls plus clone size are reproduced from that table; the DNA served to infer D and trimming. The table notes around 40,000 clones here, none of them singletons. The ten largest clones take up less than 3.5% of the sample.

Concerning this clone itself: Its antigen remains unidentified. The read ends 3 residues before the CDR3 terminus; that terminus is restored from the germline J gene.

The germline V gene (reference sequence) provides CDR1 PRHDT and CDR2 FYEKMQ. V was cut back by 2 bases and J by 9 bases, leaving a gap of 17 bases between them. The CDR3 sequence holds 15 residues, the cysteine and phenylalanine included. The CDR3 was read in part: 36 bases, with the frame set at base 1. What the study reported, not specific to this receptor: Reportedly, TCRbeta sequences from CVID had fewer deletions and N-nucleotide insertions, and highly modified clones with 13 or more V deletions were absent from CVID. Patient heterogeneity within the CVID cohort put limits on correlating repertoire features with clinical complications. Increased TCRbeta clonality was found in CVID subjects compared with healthy controls (t-test p = 0.018), with the increase being most characteristic of about a third of subjects. Healthy controls shared more TCRbeta clones with each other than CVID subjects shared among themselves (p < 0.0001). It was noted by the authors that sequencing of the repertoires of T cell subpopulations would be needed to clarify the cause of the increased clonality in CVID. Despite equal DNA input, controls averaged about 79,000 unique sequences per sample versus about 31,547 in CVID samples.

Predominantly Caucasian heritage was noted among both the CVID patients and the healthy controls. Heparinized peripheral whole blood samples of roughly 5 to 8.5 ml were obtained from each donor. TCRbeta CDR3 repertoires were sequenced from genomic DNA of adults with common variable immune deficiency (CVID) and healthy adult controls. The control group was made up of some 22 healthy adult volunteers (approximately 10 male and some twelve female) whose ages ranged from roughly 23 to 70 years, with a mean age of about 35. Diluted blood was subjected to density centrifugation over Hypaque 1077 or Ficoll-Paque for isolation of peripheral blood mononuclear cells. Genomic DNA was obtained from unsorted mononuclear cells through either Qiagen column purification or a centrifugation-based method.

The TCR originated in a person between 18 and 75 years old in good health. This chain is built from TRBV13 and TRBJ2-1; TRBD2 is a weak D gene call, 6 bases matching. Sequenced input: peripheral blood mononuclear cells. The DNA read from the CDR3 is TGTGCCAGCAGCTTAACAAGGGAGCTAGCGTCTGAG. The resulting protein is CASSLTRELASE. The entire CDR3 is CASSLTRELASEQFF.